What follows describes a single TCR beta chain. The antigen this receptor binds is unknown. Base quality data are lacking; no much larger clone is found one base away. Reading the germline V gene (reference sequence) gives CDR1 MNHNY and CDR2 SVGAGI. Trimming costs V 7 bases and J 9 bases, and their ends lie 24 bases apart. The CDR3 numbers 15 residues from cysteine through phenylalanine. Only the CDR3 region is kept as DNA, spanning 45 bases read in frame from base 1. The cohort consisted of 600 to 700 healthy bone marrow donors. All cohort members were sampled while nominally healthy, although unrecorded immune exposures were likely present. The donor was CMV seronegative and was included in the group of 352 seronegative cohort members. A peripheral blood sample was provided by each donor, and peripheral blood mononuclear cells were used for TCR beta sequencing. The Qiagen DNeasy Blood Extraction Kit was used to extract genomic DNA from the blood cell samples.

This specimen belongs to a study of cytomegalovirus exposure and HLA in healthy donors (dated by TCRdb to the late 2010s). At the level of the whole study: According to an earlier analysis of a few hundred of the donors, about 179 million T cells yielded 90 million to 130 million unique TCR beta sequences and 250 to 350 Gb of sequence data. In addition to the first cohort of about 650 subjects, a separate validation cohort of 120 different subjects was used. The number of donors typed differed by locus, with roughly 620-640 for A, B, C, DRB1 and DQB1, around 500 for DQA1, about 610 for DPA1, and around 430 for DPB1. Among roughly 370 genotyped donors of the cohort, an average of approximately 240,000 unique TCR beta nucleotide sequences were sequenced per donor, around 18% of them non-productive. Roughly 300 gigabases of sequencing data and approximately 92 million unique TCR sequences made up an early release that covered approximately 650 HLA-typed donors. The T cell repertoires of some 670 subjects were profiled by immunosequencing and related to cytomegalovirus serostatus. To decide whether each TCR beta V gene segment behaved as functional or pseudogenic, an earlier analysis of some 540 of the donors relied on high-throughput TCR beta sequencing. Because of strong linkage in the cohort, five DR-DQ haplotypes were treated as single units for association and clustering. Rather than using new phenotypic data, the later analysis identified candidate immune exposures from TCR beta sequences and from how often those sequences occurred across donors. To predict cytomegalovirus infection status, the study brought together high-throughput TCR immunosequencing, statistical association of individual TCRs with disease status, and machine learning. To study patterns of TCR occurrence, a later analysis re-analyzed previously published TCR beta repertoires from under 750 donors and added high-resolution HLA genotyping. Of the 300 to 500 genotyped donors, 70% to 90% were placed in the genetic ancestry cluster associated with self-reported Caucasian donors. Alongside the repertoire data, information on donor age, sex, ethnicity and CMV serostatus was compiled. Both class I and class II loci were covered by HLA typing, at four-digit resolution. Every repertoire in the discovery cohort had been generated on one and the same sequencing platform. Genome-wide SNP genotypes for about 60% of the roughly 670 donors were used in a later genetic analysis, which treated that subset as a discovery cohort. The study aimed to test whether cataloging public T cell receptors could reveal signatures of past pathogen exposure.

What the authors observed across the whole study: A later analysis found that TCR association rates varied across HLA loci, with DRB1 alleles showing the most associated TCRs and HLA-C alleles the fewest. Because counts were too low, seventeen rarely observed V segments, including chromosome 9 orphons, were excluded from the earlier analysis of several hundred of the donors. Most TCR sequences were observed very rarely across donors, whereas some public TCRs were present in many individuals. A later genetic analysis associated a missense DCLRE1C variant with V-gene and J-gene trimming of TCR beta chains, and an independent cohort replicated the association. Presence/absence analyses assumed roughly uniform sequencing depth across donors, an assumption that may not hold. When HLA alleles, especially DR and DQ, strongly co-occurred, attributing TCR associations to individual alleles was difficult. In the study, 150 to 200 TCR beta chains were listed as associated with cytomegalovirus. Correlated functional status among segregating V segments might be attributable to linkage disequilibrium, but an unknown experimental factor could not be ruled out. The authors suggested that the approach could potentially be extended to other disease states and immunological phenotypes. Only TCR beta chains were sequenced in this cohort, and the absence of alpha or paired-chain data limited detectable features. Several of the top co-occurrence clusters appeared to be linked to parvovirus B19, influenza, CMV and Epstein-Barr virus, according to a later analysis. HLA typing was unavailable for some donors at each locus, so association tests used only the typed subset. Because the 87-base-pair reads could not distinguish some IMGT-functional V segments, including TRBV6-2 and TRBV6-3, those segments were excluded. A group of highly shared sequence variants was considered likely to be a technical artifact of the sequencing pipeline. In vitro tests confirmed that a few of the cytomegalovirus-associated TCR beta chains recognize cytomegalovirus antigens. The only immune exposure information available for the cohort was CMV serostatus. In a later genetic analysis, fewer N-insertions in productive TCRs were reported among donors in an Asian-associated ancestry cluster than the approximately 710-donor mean. A further reported finding was that TCR beta sequences accurately predicted the HLA-A and HLA-B alleles for most subjects in the first cohort. An earlier analysis of several hundred of the donors showed that most TCR beta V segments appeared in productive rearrangements either about 87% or about 30% of the time, which broadly matched IMGT annotations. A later analysis associated 16,951 TCR beta sequences with specific HLA alleles at a false discovery rate of 0.05. Cytomegalovirus status was reported to be diagnosed by the classifier with high specificity and sensitivity in both the original and validation cohorts. Most CMV-associated TCR beta chains appeared to be HLA-restricted in a later analysis, and the HLA associations seemed to be driven largely by CMV exposure. In a later analysis, HLA-associated TCR beta chains showed more clonal expansion and lower generation probabilities than non-associated chains that were equally common.

The library was obtained by the immunoSEQ multiplex PCR assay. For the multiplex PCR, a mixture combining 60 forward primers for TCR Vbeta segments and 13 reverse primers for TCR Jbeta segments was used. The CDR3 region of rearranged TCR beta genes was amplified from genomic DNA by a multiplex PCR assay. Amplified TCR beta libraries were sequenced as 87-base-pair reads on the Illumina HiSeq System. As for the authors' bioinformatics: Across the 670 or so repertoires, a later analysis counted tens of millions of unique TCR beta chains, around 10 million of which were shared by at least two donors. A nearest-neighbor algorithm error-corrected the raw reads and collapsed the reads into unique sequences, merging closely related sequences to remove PCR and sequencing errors. CDR3 sequences were aligned to IMGT reference sequences to assign V, D and J gene segments. Each retained sequence needed at least a six-nucleotide match to both a V gene segment and a J gene segment. Rearrangements were called productive when the CDR3 lacked stop codons and stayed in frame with V and J; all others were non-productive. CDR3 was defined by IMGT convention, running from the second conserved V-encoded cysteine to the conserved J-encoded phenylalanine. Sequences without an unambiguous match to a single V gene segment were excluded from the earlier analysis of about 630 of the donors. In an earlier analysis of about 590 of the donors, a V segment was called functional when productive rearrangements were above 56.7%, and segregating when the standard deviation between donors exceeded 5%. A statistical classification framework was developed to diagnose cytomegalovirus status using the catalog of TCR beta chain sequences. V and J gene assignment, in a later analysis, came from comparing TCR nucleotide sequences with IMGT/GENE-DB human TR gene sequences. The TCRdist pipeline was used in a later analysis to assign CDR3 sequences and most-parsimonious VDJ recombination scenarios. In a later analysis, each TCR beta chain was defined by its CDR3 amino acid sequence together with its V-gene family, and reads lacking a unique V-gene family were excluded. As a way to deal with suspected cross-contamination and a sequencing artifact, a later analysis dropped approximately 590 nucleotide sequences that were highly shared and had low generation probability. In a later analysis, a clonal expansion index was calculated for each public chain from normalized within-repertoire ranks of inferred template counts. In a later analysis, generation probabilities were computed with a VDJ recombination model fitted to out-of-frame rearrangements, and the resulting probabilities were checked against IGoR. In a later analysis, hypergeometric tests were used to score TCR-TCR, TCR-HLA and TCR-CMV co-occurrence, with a repertoire-size bias correction applied to TCR pairs. False discovery rates were estimated in a later analysis by permuting HLA or CMV assignments 20 times. In a later analysis, co-occurring TCRs were grouped using DBSCAN, and TCRdist sequence similarity was added for clustering within HLA-allele-positive subsets. For co-occurrence clustering, repertoires with fewer than 30,000 or more than 120,000 public chains were excluded, along with 5 or 6 repertoires with anomalous nucleotide sharing. The immuneACCESS repertoire file appears here via TCRdb, limited to in-frame rearrangements. These files lack a portion of the clones; in checked studies, under half of the deficit traces to unresolved V genes, and the cause of the others is not known. That table gives V, J and clone size, and the DNA gave D and trimming. This sample gives 30,000 to 40,000 clones in total; over 60% of them show up just once. Together, the top ten hold 3% to 5% of the sample.

The receptor was derived from a man between 40 and 49 years old in good health and CMV-seronegative. The chain joins TRBV6-6 to TRBJ1-2, with the identity of the D gene unclear. The material sequenced was PBMCs. The CDR3 reads CASTIVPVGDGRYTF. At the DNA level, the sequence is TGTGCCAGCACTATAGTCCCGGTTGGTGATGGTCGCTACACCTTC.